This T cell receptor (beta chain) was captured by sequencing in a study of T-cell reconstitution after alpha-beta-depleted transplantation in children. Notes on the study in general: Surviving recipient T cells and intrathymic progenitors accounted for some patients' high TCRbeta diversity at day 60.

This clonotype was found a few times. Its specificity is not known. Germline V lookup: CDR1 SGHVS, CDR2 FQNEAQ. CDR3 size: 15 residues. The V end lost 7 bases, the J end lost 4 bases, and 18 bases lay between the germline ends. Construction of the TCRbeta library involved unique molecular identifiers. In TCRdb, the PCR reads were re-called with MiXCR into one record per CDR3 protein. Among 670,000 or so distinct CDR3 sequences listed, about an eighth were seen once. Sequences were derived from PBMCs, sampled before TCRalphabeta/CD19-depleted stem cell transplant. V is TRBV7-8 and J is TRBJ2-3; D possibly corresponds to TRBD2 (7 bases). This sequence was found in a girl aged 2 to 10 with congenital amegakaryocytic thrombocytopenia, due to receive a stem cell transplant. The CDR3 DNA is TGTGCCAGCACCGCCGGGGGCGGGAGTTCAGATACGCAGTATTTT. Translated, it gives CASTAGGGSSDTQYF. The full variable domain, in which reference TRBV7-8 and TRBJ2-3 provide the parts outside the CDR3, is GAGVSQSPRYKVAKRGQDVALRCDPISGHVSLFWYQQALGQGPEFLTYFQNEAQLDKSGLPSDRFFAERPEGSVSTLKIQRTQQEDSAVYLCASTAGGGSSDTQYFGPGTRLTVL.